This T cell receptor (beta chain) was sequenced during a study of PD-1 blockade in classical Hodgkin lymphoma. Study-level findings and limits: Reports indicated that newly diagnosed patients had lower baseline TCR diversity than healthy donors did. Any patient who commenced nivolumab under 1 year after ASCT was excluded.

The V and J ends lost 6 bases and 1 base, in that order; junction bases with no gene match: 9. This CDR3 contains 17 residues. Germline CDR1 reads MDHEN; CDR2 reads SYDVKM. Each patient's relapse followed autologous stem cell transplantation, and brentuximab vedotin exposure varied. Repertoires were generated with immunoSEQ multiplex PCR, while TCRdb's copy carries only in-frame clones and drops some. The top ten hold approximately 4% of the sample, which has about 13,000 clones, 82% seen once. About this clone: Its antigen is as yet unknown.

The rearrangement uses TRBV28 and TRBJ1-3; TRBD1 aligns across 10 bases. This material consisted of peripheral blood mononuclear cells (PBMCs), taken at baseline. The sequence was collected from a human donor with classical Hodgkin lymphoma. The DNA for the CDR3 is TGTGCCAGCAGGACATGGGGGACAGGGGCTTCTGGAAACACCATATATTTT. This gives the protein CASRTWGTGASGNTIYF.